This is a list of T cell receptor beta chains from one sample in a study of PD-1 blockade in classical Hodgkin lymphoma. The data were produced by immunoSEQ multiplex PCR, yet TCRdb's version contains in-frame clones alone and is incomplete. The sample has around 20,000 clones, roughly 80% seen once. Material: peripheral blood mononuclear cells (PBMCs), obtained before the second cycle of nivolumab. The receptors stem from a human donor with classical Hodgkin lymphoma. Each CDR3 is given with its conserved first and last residue. Fields, in order: clone size, J gene, D gene, V gene, CDR3 DNA, CDR3 protein. The D gene is left open where the match is weak. Clone size, where shown, is once, few, many, or a class for clones that have expanded.

few,TRBJ1-6,TRBD1,TRBV2,TGTGCCAGCAGTCGCAGGGGGGATTCACCCCTCCACTTT,CASSRRGDSPLHF
.,TRBJ1-1,.,TRBV2,TGTGCCAGCAGTGGCGAAGGGAGATGGACTGAAGCTTTCTTT,CASSGEGRWTEAFF
.,TRBJ2-2,TRBD1,TRBV7-3,TGTGCCAGCAGAAGGGGACAGGGGACCGGGGAGCTGTTTTTT,CASRRGQGTGELFF
.,TRBJ1-1,.,TRBV10-3,TGTGCCATCAGTGTTGGAACGGCCCGCACTGAAGCTTTCTTT,CAISVGTARTEAFF
.,TRBJ1-1,.,TRBV19,TGTGCCAGTAGTATTATGTGGGGTGCGGCTGAAGCTTTCTTT,CASSIMWGAAEAFF
.,TRBJ2-5,TRBD2,TRBV5-1,TGCGCCAGCAGCTTGGGACTAGCGGGGGTAGAGACCCAGTACTTC,CASSLGLAGVETQYF
.,TRBJ2-5,.,TRBV18,TGTGCCAGCTCACCACGATGGAAAGAGACCCAGTACTTC,CASSPRWKETQYF
once,TRBJ2-5,TRBD1,TRBV28,TGTGCCAGCAGCCCACCTATCGGGACAGGCGAGACCCAGTACTTC,CASSPPIGTGETQYF
.,TRBJ2-1,TRBD2,TRBV7-2,TGTGCCAGCAGCTTATCGGGGGGGAAGTTCAATGAGCAGTTCTTC,CASSLSGGKFNEQFF
.,TRBJ2-2,.,TRBV5-8,TGTGCCAGCAGGTCGGGAACGAACATTGGCACCGGGGAGCTGTTTTTT,CASRSGTNIGTGELFF
.,TRBJ1-2,.,TRBV6-4,TGTGCCAGCAGAAGCCCTTTTTATGGCTACACCTTC,CASRSPFYGYTF